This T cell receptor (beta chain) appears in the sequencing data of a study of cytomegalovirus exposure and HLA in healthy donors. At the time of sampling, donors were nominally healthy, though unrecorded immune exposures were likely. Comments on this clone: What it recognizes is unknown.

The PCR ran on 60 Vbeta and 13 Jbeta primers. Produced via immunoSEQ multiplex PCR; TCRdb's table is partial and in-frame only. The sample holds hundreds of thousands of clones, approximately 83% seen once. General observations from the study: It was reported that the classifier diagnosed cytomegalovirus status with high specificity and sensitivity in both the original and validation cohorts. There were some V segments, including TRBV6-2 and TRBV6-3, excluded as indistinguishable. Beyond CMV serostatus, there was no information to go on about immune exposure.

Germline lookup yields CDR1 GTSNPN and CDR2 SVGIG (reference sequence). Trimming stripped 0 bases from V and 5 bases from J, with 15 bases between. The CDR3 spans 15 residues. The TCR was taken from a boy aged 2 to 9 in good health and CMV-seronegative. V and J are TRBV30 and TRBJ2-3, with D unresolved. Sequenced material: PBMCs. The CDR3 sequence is CAWSVVRTIGDTQYF. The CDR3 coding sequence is TGTGCCTGGAGTGTTGTTAGAACTATCGGAGATACGCAGTATTTT.